This T cell receptor (beta chain) was obtained from a study of cytomegalovirus exposure and HLA in healthy donors. In the PCR, 60 Vbeta and 13 Jbeta primers were used. Only in-frame clones appear in the TCRdb table, and some are missing; sequencing was by immunoSEQ multiplex PCR. The table lists 150,000 to 200,000 clones, over 60% of them singletons, with roughly 0.99% in the top ten. Sequenced: PBMCs. This TCR was recovered from a woman aged 40 to 50 in good health and CMV-seronegative.

Here the CDR3 reads CASSAHRDPNTGELFF. As DNA, the CDR3 is TGTGCCAGCAGTGCACACAGGGACCCGAACACCGGGGAGCTGTTTTTT. This chain joins TRBV2 and TRBJ2-2, with D possibly being TRBD1 (6 bases). The germline V and J ends were trimmed by 4 bases and 0 bases, with 12 bases remaining between them. The CDR3 has 16 residues. Germline V gene lookup returns CDR1 SNHLY and CDR2 FYNNEI.